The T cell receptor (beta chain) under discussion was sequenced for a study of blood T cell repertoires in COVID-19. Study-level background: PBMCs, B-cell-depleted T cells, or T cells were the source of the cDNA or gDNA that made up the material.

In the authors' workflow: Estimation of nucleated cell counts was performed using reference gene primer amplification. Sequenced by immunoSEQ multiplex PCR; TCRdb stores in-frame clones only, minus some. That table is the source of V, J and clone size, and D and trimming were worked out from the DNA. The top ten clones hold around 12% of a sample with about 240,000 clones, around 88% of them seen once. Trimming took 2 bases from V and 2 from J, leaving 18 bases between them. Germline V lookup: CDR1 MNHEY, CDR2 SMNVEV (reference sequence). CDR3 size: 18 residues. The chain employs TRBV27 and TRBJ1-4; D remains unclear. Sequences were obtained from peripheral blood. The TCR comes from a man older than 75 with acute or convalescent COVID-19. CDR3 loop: CASSLAGIDLGTNEKLFF. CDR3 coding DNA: TGTGCCAGCAGTTTAGCCGGGATAGACCTCGGGACTAATGAAAAACTGTTTTTT.